Listed here are 28 T cell receptor beta chains from one sample, sequenced in a study of technical replicates of blood from a few donors. Produced via immunoSEQ multiplex PCR; TCRdb's table is partial and in-frame only. The repertoire holds 65,000 to 80,000 clones, with roughly 94% as singletons. Source material: T cells isolated from PBMCs. These receptors were collected from a human donor in good health.

The chain recombines TRBV6-1 with TRBJ1-2, with D tentatively TRBD1 (6 bases). Germline V CDR1 and CDR2: MNHNS, SASEGT. The V gene lost 2 bases and the J gene lost 0 bases, with 13 bases spanning the gap. The CDR3 has 16 residues. CDR3: CASSEFGQGPNYGYTF. The CDR3 DNA follows: TGTGCCAGCAGTGAATTCGGTCAGGGGCCTAACTATGGCTACACCTTC.

V is TRBV14 and J is TRBJ1-4; D uncertain. Per germline, CDR1 SGHDN and CDR2 FVKESK. Trimming pared 1 base from V and 10 bases from J, leaving 13 bases between. CDR3 length equals 14 residues. The CDR3 is CASSQGVSRGKLFF. CDR3 in DNA: TGTGCCAGCAGCCAAGGGGTTAGTCGAGGAAAACTGTTTTTT.

The V gene is TRBV7-8, the J gene TRBJ2-6, with D maybe TRBD1 (5 bases). The CDR3 totals 15 residues. The germline CDR1 and CDR2 sequences are SGHVS and FQNEAQ. V was shortened by 2 bases and J by 2 bases, with 7 bases between the two germline ends. The CDR3 DNA reads as TGTGCCAGCAGCTTATGGGGCACTGGGGCCAACGTCCTGACTTTC. This gives the protein CASSLWGTGANVLTF. Full variable domain (remainder filled in from reference TRBV7-8 and TRBJ2-6): GAGVSQSPRYKVAKRGQDVALRCDPISGHVSLFWYQQALGQGPEFLTYFQNEAQLDKSGLPSDRFFAERPEGSVSTLKIQRTQQEDSAVYLCASSLWGTGANVLTFGAGSRLTVL.

This clone was recorded once. CDR3 sequence: CASRRQGPSETQYF. The CDR3 DNA reads as TGTGCCAGCCGTCGGCAGGGGCCATCGGAGACCCAGTACTTC. The chain has TRBV25-1 and TRBJ2-5; D is possibly TRBD1 (6 bases). CDR3 length equals 14 residues. The V gene lost 8 bases and the J gene lost 5 bases, with 18 bases spanning the gap. From germline, CDR1 is MGHDK and CDR2 SYGVNS.

The chain links TRBV5-1 to TRBJ2-7; 10 bases map to TRBD2. Germline CDR1 reads SGHRS; CDR2 reads YFSETQ. The CDR3 spans 17 residues. V shed 4 bases and J 2 bases; nucleotides not matched to a gene: 12. The CDR3 bases are TGCGCCAGCAGCCCAAACCCGGGACTAGCGATCCCCTACGAGCAGTACTTC. Protein product: CASSPNPGLAIPYEQYF. Based on the CDR3 plus reference TRBV5-1 and TRBJ2-7, the full variable domain is KAGVTQTPRYLIKTRGQQVTLSCSPISGHRSVSWYQQTPGQGLQFLFEYFSETQRNKGNFPGRFSGRQFSNSRSEMNVSTLELGDSALYLCASSPNPGLAIPYEQYFGPGTRLTVT.

V gene TRBV27 combines with J gene TRBJ2-6; a weak D match, TRBD1 (5 bases). V gave up 0 bases and J gave up 0 bases, with 12 bases separating them. CDR1 is MNHEY, CDR2 SMNVEV, per germline (reference sequence). This CDR3 spans 18 amino acids. In DNA form, the CDR3 reads TGTGCCAGCAGTTTATCGACGCGACAGAGCTCTGGGGCCAACGTCCTGACTTTC. Translated, it gives CASSLSTRQSSGANVLTF.

The chain is built from TRBV5-1 and TRBJ2-7; TRBD2 is a possible D gene (5 bases). The CDR3 loop spans 14 amino acids. The germline CDR1 and CDR2 sequences are SGHRS and YFSETQ. Between the trimmed V and J ends, which lost 4 bases and 5 bases, there was a span of 16 bases. The CDR3 DNA sequence: TGCGCCAGCAGCATAGAGTCCTACGGGAACGAGCAGTACTTC. It codes for CASSIESYGNEQYF.

This chain joins TRBV6-1 and TRBJ2-7; D is possibly TRBD1 (5 bases). The CDR3 consists of 16 residues. Trimming cost V 1 base and J 2 bases, with 15 bases left between them. Germline V gene lookup returns CDR1 MNHNS and CDR2 SASEGT. CDR3 in amino acids: CASSEDYGAFPYEQYF. The CDR3 DNA sequence: TGTGCCAGCAGTGAAGATTATGGGGCGTTCCCCTACGAGCAGTACTTC.

V usage is TRBV6-1 and J usage is TRBJ2-2, with D possibly being TRBD2 (6 bases). Deletions cut 8 bases from V and 1 base from J, with 11 bases between. The CDR3 is 14 residues long. Germline CDR1 MNHNS, CDR2 SASEGT. The CDR3 sequence is CASAGRLNTGELFF. The CDR3 region has the DNA TGTGCCAGCGCGGGACGGTTGAACACCGGGGAGCTGTTTTTT.

The chain is built from TRBV18 and TRBJ1-1; D might be TRBD1 (5 bases). From germline, CDR1 is KGHSH and CDR2 LQKENI. V lost 6 bases to trimming and J lost 4 bases, with 12 bases between them. CDR3 length equals 13 residues. CDR3 residues: CASSGPPGTEAFF. The CDR3 coding sequence is TGTGCCAGCTCGGGGCCGCCTGGCACTGAAGCTTTCTTT.

The chain recombines TRBV5-1 with TRBJ1-3, with D possibly being TRBD1 (5 bases). CDR1 is SGHRS and CDR2 is YFSETQ in the germline V gene. The germline V and J ends were trimmed by 1 base and 0 bases, with 14 bases remaining between them. This CDR3 is 17 amino acids long. The CDR3 DNA follows: TGCGCCAGCAGCTTGAACCCAGGGTGGAACTCTGGAAACACCATATATTTT. It specifies CASSLNPGWNSGNTIYF.

The chain is built from TRBV9 and TRBJ2-2, with TRBD2 matching over 7 bases. The V gene's germline CDR1 is SGDLS and CDR2 YYNGEE. V was pared by 0 bases and J by 1 base, with 3 bases of the junction left unmatched. The CDR3 is made up of 16 amino acids. CDR3 loop: CASSVGVAGNTGELFF. CDR3 DNA: TGTGCCAGCAGCGTAGGTGTAGCGGGGAACACCGGGGAGCTGTTTTTT.

The V and J genes are TRBV4-1 and TRBJ2-5, with TRBD1 identical over 7 bases. Germline V lookup: CDR1 MGHRA, CDR2 YSYEKL. This CDR3 is built from 15 residues. The junction had 6 bases not matched to a gene; V was cut back by 1 base and J by 4 bases. This CDR3 reads CASSQVGRGTETQYF. The CDR3 DNA is TGCGCCAGCAGCCAAGTCGGCAGGGGGACAGAGACCCAGTACTTC.

The chain recombines TRBV6-5 with TRBJ1-1; 9 nucleotides line up with TRBD1. Germline CDR1 MNHEY, CDR2 SVGAGI. J was trimmed by 7 bases and V by 5 bases; bases with no gene match: 5. The CDR3 is 13 amino acids. The DNA for the CDR3 is TGTGCCAGCAGTCGGGGACAGGGTTTTGAAGCTTTCTTT. Encoded protein: CASSRGQGFEAFF.

This chain connects TRBV7-8 to TRBJ2-1; D gene ambiguous. Germline V gene data show CDR1 as SGHVS and CDR2 as FQNEAQ. The CDR3 totals 12 residues. Trimming took 5 bases from V and 9 from J, leaving 11 bases between them. CDR3 protein: CASSPPSIEQFF. For the CDR3, the DNA is TGTGCCAGCAGCCCCCCCTCTATTGAGCAGTTCTTC.

The chain couples TRBV6-5 to TRBJ2-7; the match to TRBD1 covers 7 bases. CDR3 size: 14 residues. Germline V CDR1 and CDR2: MNHEY, SVGAGI. Trimming removed 4 bases from V and 6 bases from J; junction bases left unmatched: 9. DNA for the CDR3: TGTGCCAGCAGTTTATGGGACAGCACTTCCGAGCAGTACTTC. Its protein product is CASSLWDSTSEQYF.

The genes are TRBV2 and TRBJ1-3, with D possibly being TRBD1 (6 bases). The length of the CDR3 is 15 residues. Germline V lookup: CDR1 SNHLY, CDR2 FYNNEI. Trimming shortened V by 0 bases and J by 2 bases, and 8 bases separated the two germline ends. Here the CDR3 reads CASSEAWGPGNTIYF. CDR3 coding DNA: TGTGCCAGCAGTGAAGCGTGGGGGCCTGGAAACACCATATATTTT.

This chain links TRBV27 with TRBJ2-7; D is unclear. CDR3 length: 10 residues. Trimming removed 8 bases from V and 3 bases from J, with 5 bases in between. Germline V lookup: CDR1 MNHEY, CDR2 SMNVEV (reference sequence). The CDR3 bases are TGTGCCAGCGGCTTCTACGAGCAGTACTTC. Protein: CASGFYEQYF.

The V gene is TRBV6-1, the J gene TRBJ2-7, with 9 bases aligning to TRBD1. CDR1 and CDR2 from the germline V gene are MNHNS and SASEGT. CDR3 length: 15 amino acids. V lost 3 bases to trimming and J lost 4 bases; unmatched junction nucleotides: 7. The DNA of the CDR3 is TGTGCCAGCAGTGATTGGGGGACAGGGTCTTACGAGCAGTACTTC. It specifies CASSDWGTGSYEQYF.

The rearrangement joins TRBV2 to TRBJ2-7; D might be TRBD2 (6 bases). The CDR3 is made up of 17 amino acids. Germline lookup yields CDR1 SNHLY and CDR2 FYNNEI. V was pared by 4 bases and J by 0 bases, with 19 bases between. Here the CDR3 reads CASSVAGGRESSYEQYF. In DNA form, the CDR3 reads TGTGCCAGCAGTGTTGCCGGGGGACGGGAAAGCTCCTACGAGCAGTACTTC.

The chain is built from TRBV4-1 and TRBJ1-4; a weak D match, TRBD1 (6 bases). This CDR3 is 16 amino acids long. Germline V gives CDR1 MGHRA, CDR2 YSYEKL. Trimming took off 2 bases at V and 5 bases at J, with 15 bases between the two ends. CDR3 loop: CASSQLTQGRNEKLFF. CDR3 coding DNA: TGCGCCAGCAGCCAACTTACACAGGGTCGAAATGAAAAACTGTTTTTT.

The chain recombines TRBV4-1 with TRBJ1-1, with unresolved D. Trimming took 1 base from V and 0 from J, leaving 9 bases between them. This CDR3 is 15 amino acids long. Looked up from germline, CDR1 is MGHRA and CDR2 is YSYEKL. The CDR3 DNA follows: TGCGCCAGCAGCCAAGTACAGTCCATGAACACTGAAGCTTTCTTT. It is translated as CASSQVQSMNTEAFF.

This chain joins TRBV7-9 and TRBJ2-2, with 7 bases that match TRBD1. CDR3 length: 16 residues. Trimming removed 5 bases from V and 6 bases from J; junction bases left unmatched: 12. Germline loops: CDR1 SEHNR, CDR2 FQNEAQ (reference sequence). CDR3 DNA sequence: TGTGCCAGCAGCGATCGAGGGGGCGGAGGTTCCGGGGAGCTGTTTTTT. Translated, it gives CASSDRGGGGSGELFF.

The chain joins TRBV15 to TRBJ1-1, with TRBD1 as a possible D gene (6 bases). Germline V gene sequence: CDR1 LNHNV, CDR2 YYDKDF (reference sequence). Trimming left V 5 bases short and J 0 bases short, with 13 bases between. The CDR3 covers 15 residues. CDR3 DNA: TGTGCCACCAGCGGTATTGACAGGCTGAACACTGAAGCTTTCTTT. It translates to CATSGIDRLNTEAFF. The complete variable domain, with remaining parts taken from reference TRBV15 and TRBJ1-1, reads DAMVIQNPRYQVTQFGKPVTLSCSQTLNHNVMYWYQQKSSQAPKLLFHYYDKDFNNEADTPDNFQSRRPNTSFCFLDIRSPGLGDTAMYLCATSGIDRLNTEAFFGQGTRLTVV.

The genes are TRBV4-1 and TRBJ1-1, with D uncertain. Trimming cost V 3 bases and J 10 bases, with 15 bases left between them. This CDR3 is built from 13 residues. Per the germline V gene, CDR1 is MGHRA and CDR2 is YSYEKL. The CDR3 reads CASSQITTKSAFF. The CDR3 nucleotides read TGCGCCAGCAGCCAGATTACAACCAAGTCAGCTTTCTTT.

The gene calls are TRBV6-1 and TRBJ2-7, with a possible D match to TRBD1 (6 bases). CDR1 MNHNS and CDR2 SASEGT come from the germline V gene. The V end lost 2 bases, the J end lost 4 bases, and 9 bases lay between the germline ends. This CDR3 region has 13 residues. CDR3 sequence (DNA): TGTGCCAGCAGTGAAAGGGGGAGATACGAGCAGTACTTC. This sequence encodes CASSERGRYEQYF.

The rearrangement joins TRBV5-1 to TRBJ2-5; 7 bases fit TRBD2. Germline loops: CDR1 SGHRS, CDR2 YFSETQ. This CDR3 is built from 15 residues. The ends lost 4 bases at V and 5 bases at J; junction bases unmatched: 11. The chain's CDR3 is CASSPISAGMETQYF. CDR3 DNA: TGCGCCAGCAGCCCAATTTCAGCGGGGATGGAGACCCAGTACTTC.

The rearrangement joins TRBV7-9 to TRBJ1-1; D ambiguous. Germline V gene lookup returns CDR1 SEHNR and CDR2 FQNEAQ (reference sequence). The CDR3 covers 13 residues. V lost 1 base and J 4 bases, leaving 7 bases between the germline ends. For the CDR3, the DNA is TGTGCCAGCAGCTTAGAGGAGCTCACTGAAGCTTTCTTT. It is translated as CASSLEELTEAFF.